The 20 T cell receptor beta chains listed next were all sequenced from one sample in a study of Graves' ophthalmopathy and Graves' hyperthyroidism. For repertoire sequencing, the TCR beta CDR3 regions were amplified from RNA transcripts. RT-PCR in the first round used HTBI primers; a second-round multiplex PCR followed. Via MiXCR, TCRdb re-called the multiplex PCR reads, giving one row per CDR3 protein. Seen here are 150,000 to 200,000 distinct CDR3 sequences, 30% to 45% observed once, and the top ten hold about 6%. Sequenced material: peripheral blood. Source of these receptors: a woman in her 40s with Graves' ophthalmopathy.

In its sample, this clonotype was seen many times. CDR3 protein: CASKEGGAPLNQPQHF. CDR3 nucleotides: TGTGCCAGTAAGGAAGGGGGCGCTCCATTAAATCAGCCCCAGCATTTT. The chain uses TRBV19 and TRBJ1-5; TRBD1 aligns across 7 bases. The J segment lost 4 bases and the V segment lost 7 bases, leaving 13 bases of the junction unmatched. CDR3 length: 16 residues. The germline CDR1 and CDR2 sequences are LNHDA and SQIVND (reference sequence).

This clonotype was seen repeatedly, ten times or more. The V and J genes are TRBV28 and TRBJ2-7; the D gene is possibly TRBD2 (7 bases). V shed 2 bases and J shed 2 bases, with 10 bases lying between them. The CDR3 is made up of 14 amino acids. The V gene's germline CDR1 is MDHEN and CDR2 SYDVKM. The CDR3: CASSLRGATYEQYF. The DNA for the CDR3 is TGTGCCAGCAGTTTACGGGGGGCCACCTACGAGCAGTACTTC.

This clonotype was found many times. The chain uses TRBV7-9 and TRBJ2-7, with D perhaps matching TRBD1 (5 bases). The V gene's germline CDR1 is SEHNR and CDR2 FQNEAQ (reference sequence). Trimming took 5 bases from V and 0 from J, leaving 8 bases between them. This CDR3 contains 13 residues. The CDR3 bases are TGTGCCAGCAGCCGTGACAGCTCCTACGAGCAGTACTTC. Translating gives CASSRDSSYEQYF.

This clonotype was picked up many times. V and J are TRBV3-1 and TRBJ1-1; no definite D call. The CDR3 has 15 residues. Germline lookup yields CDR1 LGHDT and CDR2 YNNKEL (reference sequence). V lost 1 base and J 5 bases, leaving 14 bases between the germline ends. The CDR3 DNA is TGTGCCAGCAGCCAAGGGGTTGGGTTACGGACTGAAGCTTTCTTT. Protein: CASSQGVGLRTEAFF. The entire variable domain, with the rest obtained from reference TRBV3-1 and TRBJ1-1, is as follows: DTAVSQTPKYLVTQMGNDKSIKCEQNLGHDTMYWYKQDSKKFLKIMFSYNNKELIINETVPNRFSPKSPDKAHLNLHINSLELGDSAVYFCASSQGVGLRTEAFFGQGTRLTVV.

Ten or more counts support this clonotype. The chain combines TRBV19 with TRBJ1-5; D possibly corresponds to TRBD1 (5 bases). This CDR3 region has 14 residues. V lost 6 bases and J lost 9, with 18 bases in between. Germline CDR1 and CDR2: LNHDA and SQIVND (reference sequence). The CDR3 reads CASSYDSRGMPQHF. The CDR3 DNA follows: TGTGCCAGTAGCTACGACAGCCGGGGGATGCCCCAGCATTTT.

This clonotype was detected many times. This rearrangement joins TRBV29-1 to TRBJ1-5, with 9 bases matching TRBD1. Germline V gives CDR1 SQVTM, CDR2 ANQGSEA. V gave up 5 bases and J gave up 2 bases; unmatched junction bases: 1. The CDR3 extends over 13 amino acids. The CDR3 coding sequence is TGCAGCGTTTGGGACAGGGGCAATCAGCCCCAGCATTTT. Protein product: CSVWDRGNQPQHF.

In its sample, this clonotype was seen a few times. In DNA form, the CDR3 reads TGTGCCAGCAGACGACTAGCGGGAGGCTACGAGCAGTACTTC. This translates into CASRRLAGGYEQYF. This chain uses TRBV6-1 with TRBJ2-7; 13 bases fit TRBD2. The length of the CDR3 is 14 residues. Germline trimming cut 6 bases from V and 3 bases from J; bases unmatched to any gene: 2. CDR1 and CDR2 (germline): MNHNS, SASEGT.

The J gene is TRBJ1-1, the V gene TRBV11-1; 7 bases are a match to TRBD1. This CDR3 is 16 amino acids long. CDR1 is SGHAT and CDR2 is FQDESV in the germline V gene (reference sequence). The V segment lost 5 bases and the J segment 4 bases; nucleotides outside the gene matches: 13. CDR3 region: CASSPRQGIGSTEAFF. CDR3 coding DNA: TGTGCCAGCAGCCCCCGACAGGGTATAGGGAGCACTGAAGCTTTCTTT.

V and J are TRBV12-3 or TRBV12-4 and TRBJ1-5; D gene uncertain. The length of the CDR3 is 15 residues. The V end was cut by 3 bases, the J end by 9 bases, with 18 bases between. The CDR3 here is CASSLWGDTTRPQHF. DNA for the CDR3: TGTGCCAGCAGTTTGTGGGGAGACACGACCCGGCCCCAGCATTTT.

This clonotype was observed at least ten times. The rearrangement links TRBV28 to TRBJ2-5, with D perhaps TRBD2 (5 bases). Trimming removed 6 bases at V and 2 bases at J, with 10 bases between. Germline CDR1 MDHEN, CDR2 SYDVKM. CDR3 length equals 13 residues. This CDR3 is CASRLADQETQYF. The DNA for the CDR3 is TGTGCCAGCAGGCTAGCAGATCAAGAGACCCAGTACTTC.

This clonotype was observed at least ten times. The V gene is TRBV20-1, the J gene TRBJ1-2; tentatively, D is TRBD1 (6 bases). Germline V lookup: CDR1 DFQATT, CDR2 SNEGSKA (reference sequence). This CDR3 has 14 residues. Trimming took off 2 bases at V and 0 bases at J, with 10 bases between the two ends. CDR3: CSARWGQANYGYTF. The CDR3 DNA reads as TGCAGTGCTAGATGGGGACAAGCTAACTATGGCTACACCTTC.

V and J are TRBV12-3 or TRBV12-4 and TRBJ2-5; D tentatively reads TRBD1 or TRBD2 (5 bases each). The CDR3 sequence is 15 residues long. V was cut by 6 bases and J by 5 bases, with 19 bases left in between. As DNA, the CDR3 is TGTGCCAGCAGAGTTTCCAAACTAGGGGCGGAGACCCAGTACTTC. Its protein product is CASRVSKLGAETQYF.

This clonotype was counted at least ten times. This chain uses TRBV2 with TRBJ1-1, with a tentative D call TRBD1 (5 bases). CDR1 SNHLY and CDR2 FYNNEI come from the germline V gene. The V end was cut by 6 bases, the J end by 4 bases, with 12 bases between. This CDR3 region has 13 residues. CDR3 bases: TGTGCCAGCAGGTTCACCGGGGGCACTGAAGCTTTCTTT. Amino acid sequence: CASRFTGGTEAFF.

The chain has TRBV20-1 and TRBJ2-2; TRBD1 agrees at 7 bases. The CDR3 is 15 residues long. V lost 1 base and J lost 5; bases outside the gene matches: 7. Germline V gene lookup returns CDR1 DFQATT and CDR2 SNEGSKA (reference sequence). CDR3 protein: CSARVSDRLTGELFF. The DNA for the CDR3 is TGCAGTGCTAGAGTGTCGGACAGGTTAACCGGGGAGCTGTTTTTT.

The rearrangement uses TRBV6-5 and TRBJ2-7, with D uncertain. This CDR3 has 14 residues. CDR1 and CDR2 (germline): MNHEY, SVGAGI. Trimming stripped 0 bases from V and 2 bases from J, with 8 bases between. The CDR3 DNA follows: TGTGCCAGCAGTTACTCTCCAGGTACCTACGAGCAGTACTTC. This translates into CASSYSPGTYEQYF.

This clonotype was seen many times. CDR3 sequence: CASSKGPTNTEAFF. CDR3 sequence (DNA): TGTGCCAGCAGCAAGGGACCGACAAACACTGAAGCTTTCTTT. V usage is TRBV5-6 and J usage is TRBJ1-1; TRBD1 is a possible D gene (5 bases). V shed 4 bases and J shed 2 bases, with 12 bases lying between them. CDR3 length: 14 amino acids. Germline CDR1 reads SGHDT; CDR2 reads YYEEEE.

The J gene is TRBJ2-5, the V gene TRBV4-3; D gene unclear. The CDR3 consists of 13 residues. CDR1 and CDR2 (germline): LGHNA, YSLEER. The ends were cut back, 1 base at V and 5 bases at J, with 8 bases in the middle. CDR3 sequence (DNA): TGCGCCAGCAGCCAAGGACCGGGTGAGACCCAGTACTTC. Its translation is CASSQGPGETQYF.

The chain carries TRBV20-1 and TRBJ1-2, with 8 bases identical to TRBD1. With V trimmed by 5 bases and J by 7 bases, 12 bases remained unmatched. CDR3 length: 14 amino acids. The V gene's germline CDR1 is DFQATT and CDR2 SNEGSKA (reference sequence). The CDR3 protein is CSAGQGGSAGGYTF. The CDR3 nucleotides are TGCAGTGCTGGACAGGGAGGGTCCGCCGGTGGCTACACCTTC.

The CDR3 region is CASSSWTSSETQYF. The DNA of the CDR3 is TGTGCCAGCAGCTCTTGGACTAGCTCAGAGACCCAGTACTTC. This sequence joins TRBV7-2 and TRBJ2-5, with 8 bases fitting TRBD2. The CDR3 is 14 residues long. Germline CDR1 reads SGHTA; CDR2 reads FQGNSA. Trimming cost V 4 bases and J 4 bases; bases outside gene matches: 5.

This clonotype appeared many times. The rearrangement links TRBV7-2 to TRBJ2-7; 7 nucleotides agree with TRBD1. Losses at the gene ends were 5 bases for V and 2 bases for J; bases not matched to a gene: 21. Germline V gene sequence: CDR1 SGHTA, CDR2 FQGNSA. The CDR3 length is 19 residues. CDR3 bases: TGTGCCAGCAGCCATTATAGCCCTCCCGGGACAGCCTTACCCTACGAGCAGTACTTC. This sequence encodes CASSHYSPPGTALPYEQYF.